The 17 T cell receptor beta chains below come from one sample, sequenced in a study of CD4+ T cells in melanoma. Clones were read by immunoSEQ multiplex PCR, and TCRdb kept only the in-frame ones, dropping some. The table records thousands of clones, 60% to 75% of them present only once. Source material: cells from a culture (not recorded whether cultured in vitro). These receptors were taken from a human donor with melanoma.

The chain uses TRBV11-2 and TRBJ2-7; D perhaps matches TRBD2 (6 bases). This CDR3 is built from 12 residues. V was clipped by 4 bases and J by 4 bases, with 8 bases between them. CDR1 and CDR2 (germline): SGHAT, FQNNGV. The CDR3 DNA reads TGTGCCAGCAGCTCCCGGGGGTACGAGCAGTACTTC. Its translation: CASSSRGYEQYF.

The CDR3 loop is CASSIPYHRGGTEAFF. CDR3 DNA sequence: TGTGCCAGTAGTATCCCATACCACAGGGGAGGCACTGAAGCTTTCTTT. The V call is TRBV19, the J call TRBJ1-1; 7 bases agree with TRBD1. CDR3 size: 16 residues. Germline values: CDR1 LNHDA, CDR2 SQIVND (reference sequence). Trimming at V came to 3 bases and at J to 4 bases, leaving 11 bases not matched to a gene.

V is TRBV9 and J is TRBJ1-1, with 8 bases lining up with TRBD1. Germline CDR1 and CDR2: SGDLS and YYNGEE. The CDR3 spans 15 residues. The V and J ends lost 4 bases and 4 bases, in that order; junction bases with no gene match: 9. This chain's CDR3 is CASSPLRTGLTEAFF. CDR3 coding DNA: TGTGCCAGCAGCCCGCTGAGGACAGGGCTCACTGAAGCTTTCTTT.

The chain couples TRBV11-2 to TRBJ2-1; TRBD2 agrees at 10 bases. The V segment lost 3 bases and the J segment 6 bases; nucleotides outside the gene matches: 5. The CDR3 loop spans 15 amino acids. Germline V gene sequence: CDR1 SGHAT, CDR2 FQNNGV. Here the CDR3 reads CASSFSGGLVNEQFF. Here the CDR3 DNA reads TGTGCCAGCAGCTTTAGCGGGGGGTTAGTCAATGAGCAGTTCTTC.

V and J are TRBV6-5 and TRBJ2-1; 7 bases align to TRBD2. V gave up 4 bases and J gave up 4 bases; unmatched junction bases: 1. CDR3 length: 13 residues. Per germline, CDR1 MNHEY and CDR2 SVGAGI. The CDR3 sequence: CASSWGGYNEQFF. CDR3 nucleotide sequence: TGTGCCAGCAGTTGGGGGGGGTACAATGAGCAGTTCTTC.

This chain's CDR3 is CASSVGQGPINEQFF. In DNA form, the CDR3 reads TGTGCCAGCAGCGTGGGACAAGGCCCGATCAATGAGCAGTTCTTC. The chain joins TRBV5-8 to TRBJ2-1; tentative D call: TRBD1 (6 bases). The CDR3 has 15 amino acids. Germline V gene data show CDR1 as SGHTS and CDR2 as YDEGEE. V lost 4 bases and J lost 6, with 17 bases in between.

This clone was seen once. The chain uses TRBV30 and TRBJ2-7; D tentatively fits TRBD1 or TRBD2 (5 bases each). This CDR3 comprises 14 residues. From germline, CDR1 is GTSNPN and CDR2 SVGIG (reference sequence). The V end lost 7 bases, the J end lost 1 base, and 17 bases lay between the germline ends. The CDR3 region has the DNA TGTGCCTATGCCCGAGGGCAGGGTTCCTACGAGCAGTACTTC. Its protein is CAYARGQGSYEQYF.

The J gene is TRBJ2-1, the V gene TRBV19; either TRBD1 or TRBD2 may fit D (6 bases each). The germline V gene has CDR1 LNHDA and CDR2 SQIVND (reference sequence). Trimming shortened V by 5 bases and J by 2 bases, and 13 bases separated the two germline ends. This CDR3 contains 15 residues. The DNA for the CDR3 is TGTGCCAGTAGTCTCCGAGGGGGGCCCTACAATGAGCAGTTCTTC. Translation gives CASSLRGGPYNEQFF.

This clone showed up just a few times. The V and J genes are TRBV30 and TRBJ1-6; D is perhaps TRBD1 (6 bases). CDR1 GTSNPN and CDR2 SVGIG come from the germline V gene (reference sequence). The CDR3 extends over 15 amino acids. V gave up 0 bases and J gave up 9 bases, with 15 bases separating them. Here the CDR3 reads CAWSVQGWRSSPLHF. The DNA for the CDR3 is TGTGCCTGGAGTGTACAGGGATGGAGGAGTTCACCCCTCCACTTT.

The gene calls are TRBV2 and TRBJ1-5, with 9 bases fitting TRBD1. This CDR3 contains 16 residues. V trimming: 3 bases; J trimming: 0 bases; junction bases outside the gene matches: 3. Looked up from germline, CDR1 is SNHLY and CDR2 is FYNNEI. The CDR3 protein is CASSDRDRDSNQPQHF. CDR3 bases: TGTGCCAGCAGTGATAGGGACAGGGATAGCAATCAGCCCCAGCATTTT.

The rearrangement links TRBV19 to TRBJ1-6; D call uncertain. Germline V lookup: CDR1 LNHDA, CDR2 SQIVND (reference sequence). With 5 bases removed from V and 7 bases from J, the gap between germline ends came to 18 bases. This CDR3 is built from 16 residues. In DNA form, the CDR3 reads TGTGCCAGTAGTTCTTTTGGTCGGGGTAGCAATTCACCCCTCCACTTT. This codes for CASSSFGRGSNSPLHF.

This clone turned up a few times. J is TRBJ1-5 and V is TRBV5-4; possibly TRBD1 for D (6 bases). V was pared by 4 bases and J by 5 bases, with 10 bases between. The CDR3 is 13 residues long. Germline V CDR1 and CDR2: SGHNT, YYREEE (reference sequence). CDR3 DNA sequence: TGTGCCAGCAGCCAGGGGTTTGATCAGCCCCAGCATTTT. Encoded protein: CASSQGFDQPQHF.

The chain combines TRBV6-1 with TRBJ2-1; the match to TRBD2 covers 7 bases. Germline CDR1 is MNHNS and CDR2 is SASEGT. CDR3 size: 15 residues. Unmatched junction bases numbered 8, after V lost 3 bases and J lost 6 bases. The CDR3 DNA reads TGTGCCAGCAGTGATGGGCTAGCGGTAGGCAATGAGCAGTTCTTC. Its translation: CASSDGLAVGNEQFF.

V usage is TRBV27 and J usage is TRBJ1-6, with D possibly being TRBD1 (6 bases). Germline CDR1 MNHEY, CDR2 SMNVEV (reference sequence). The V end lost 5 bases, the J end lost 8 bases, and 19 bases lay between the germline ends. CDR3 size: 16 residues. CDR3 protein: CASSRRGGEGYSPLHF. For the CDR3, the DNA is TGTGCCAGCAGTCGAAGAGGGGGAGAGGGGTATTCACCCCTCCACTTT.

This clone was detected once. This rearrangement joins TRBV6-6 to TRBJ2-7; 11 bases align to TRBD1. J lost 7 bases, V lost 6 bases, and 8 bases had no gene match. The CDR3 has 14 amino acids. CDR1 and CDR2 from the germline V gene are MNHNY and SVGAGI (reference sequence). The CDR3 region has the DNA TGTGCCAGCAGCCCAGGACAGGGGGCGGAAGAGCAGTACTTC. This sequence encodes CASSPGQGAEEQYF.

This clone was seen a few times. The rearrangement links TRBV10-1 to TRBJ2-2; no reliable D call. V lost 6 bases to trimming and J lost 3 bases, with 2 bases between them. Germline V CDR1 and CDR2: WNHNN, SYGVQD (reference sequence). The CDR3 contains 11 residues. CDR3: CASSHTGELFF. The CDR3 DNA follows: TGCGCCAGCAGCCACACCGGGGAGCTGTTTTTT.

The chain joins TRBV7-9 to TRBJ2-7; no clear D. The CDR3 runs to 14 residues. Germline V CDR1 and CDR2: SEHNR, FQNEAQ (reference sequence). Trimming took off 2 bases at V and 0 bases at J, with 8 bases between the two ends. The CDR3 sequence: CASSLYYNSYEQYF. The CDR3 DNA reads as TGTGCCAGCAGCTTATACTACAACTCCTACGAGCAGTACTTC.